This T cell receptor beta chain was recovered during a study of T cell responses to AZD1222 COVID-19 vaccine. V was clipped by 5 bases and J by 11 bases, with 15 bases between them. Germline CDR1 is LNHDA and CDR2 is SQIVND (reference sequence). The CDR3 is made up of 13 amino acids. Study outcomes and limitations: There were mostly white British donors and more females than males, and clonal diversity was possibly underestimated.

About this clone itself: Antigen: not known.

The table came from immunoSEQ multiplex PCR; TCRdb's copy has only in-frame clones and leaves some out. The table lists 150,000 to 180,000 clones, more than 85% of them singletons, with 5.5% to 7% in the top ten. The chain couples TRBV19 to TRBJ1-4, with D possibly TRBD1 on 6 matching bases. The material sequenced was peripheral blood, taken after recovery from COVID-19. The source is an adult who had recovered from COVID-19. The CDR3 loop reads CASSGGGGGKLFF. In DNA form, the CDR3 reads TGTGCCAGTAGTGGGGGAGGCGGGGGCAAACTGTTTTTT.